The 8 T cell receptor beta chains below come from one sample, sequenced in a study of identical twins (dated by TCRdb to the mid-2010s). Libraries came from 5' RACE. TCRdb records Illumina HiSeq 2000 as the sequencer. TCRdb reran the public reads through fastp at Q25 and MiXCR, keeping productive beta chains. Each entry merges the rows of one CDR3 protein and shows their most common DNA and genes. The sample table contains just over 450,000 distinct CDR3 sequences; only one count was recorded for about 14% of them. The top ten clonotypes cover around 0.57% of the sample. The same data also contributed to another study, on yellow fever vaccine responses in identical twins.

Sample: CD4+ T cells sorted from blood. The source of these receptors is a young woman in good health.

CDR3: CASSSGTGGSGANVLTF. CDR3 DNA: TGTGCCAGCAGTTCTGGGACAGGCGGCTCTGGGGCCAACGTCCTGACTTTC. The gene calls are TRBV28 and TRBJ2-6; 8 bases fit TRBD1. CDR1 MDHEN and CDR2 SYDVKM come from the germline V gene. The CDR3 sequence is 17 residues long. The ends lost 4 bases at V and 0 bases at J; junction bases unmatched: 5. The full variable domain, in which reference TRBV28 and TRBJ2-6 provide the parts outside the CDR3, is DVKVTQSSRYLVKRTGEKVFLECVQDMDHENMFWYRQDPGLGLRLIYFSYDVKMKEKGDIPEGYSVSREKKERFSLILESASTNQTSMYLCASSSGTGGSGANVLTFGAGSRLTVL.

This clonotype was counted at least ten times. The gene calls are TRBV6-2 or TRBV6-3 and TRBJ2-7; TRBD1 might be the D (5 bases). The CDR3 totals 19 residues. Germline-derived CDR1 and CDR2 are MNHEY and SVGEGT. Trimming pared 2 bases from V and 3 bases from J, leaving 26 bases between. The CDR3: CASSYTDRGGFSAHYEQYF. Written as DNA, the CDR3 is TGTGCCAGCAGTTACACCGATAGGGGCGGCTTCTCGGCCCACTACGAGCAGTACTTC.

The chain recombines TRBV6-5 with TRBJ2-7, with 9 bases fitting TRBD1. The junction had 7 bases not matched to a gene; V was cut back by 2 bases and J by 5 bases. The CDR3 loop spans 15 amino acids. The germline CDR1 and CDR2 sequences are MNHEY and SVGAGI. The CDR3 here is CASSYGDRVMDEQYF. CDR3 bases: TGTGCCAGCAGTTACGGGGACAGGGTGATGGACGAGCAGTACTTC.

The chain couples TRBV4-3 to TRBJ2-7, with 9 bases identical to TRBD2. J lost 3 bases, V lost 2 bases, and 8 bases had no gene match. The germline CDR1 and CDR2 sequences are LGHNA and YSLEER. The CDR3 contains 16 residues. The CDR3 DNA reads as TGCGCCAGCAGCCAATACCTTAGCGGGAGCAACTACGAGCAGTACTTC. Translation gives CASSQYLSGSNYEQYF.

This clonotype has a handful of counts. This sequence joins TRBV28 and TRBJ2-5, with D unresolved. Trimming cost V 5 bases and J 6 bases, with 13 bases left between them. Germline V gene data show CDR1 as MDHEN and CDR2 as SYDVKM. The CDR3 covers 13 residues. This CDR3 is CASSPNLRQTQYF. For the CDR3, the DNA is TGTGCCAGCAGTCCCAACCTGCGCCAGACCCAGTACTTC.

The chain uses TRBV9 and TRBJ2-1; 11 bases map to TRBD2. Germline V gene sequence: CDR1 SGDLS, CDR2 YYNGEE. Trimming at V came to 2 bases and at J to 6 bases, leaving 7 bases not matched to a gene. CDR3 length: 16 residues. DNA for the CDR3: TGTGCCAGCAGCGTCGCGGGACTAGCGGACCCCAATGAGCAGTTCTTC. This gives the protein CASSVAGLADPNEQFF.

This clonotype was detected only a few times. The rearrangement joins TRBV4-2 to TRBJ2-3; TRBD2 matches at 8 bases. CDR3 length equals 18 residues. The ends lost 5 bases at V and 2 bases at J; junction bases unmatched: 15. Germline assignment: CDR1 LGHNA and CDR2 YNFKEQ. The chain's CDR3 is CASSEASGGPLSTDTQYF. Written as DNA, the CDR3 is TGTGCCAGCAGCGAAGCCAGCGGGGGACCTCTTTCCACAGATACGCAGTATTTT.

In its sample, this clonotype was seen a few times. This chain uses TRBV7-9 with TRBJ2-2; D possibly corresponds to TRBD2 (6 bases). Germline V CDR1 and CDR2: SEHNR, FQNEAQ (reference sequence). The CDR3 length is 13 residues. Trimming removed 11 bases from V and 5 bases from J, with 15 bases in between. CDR3 region: CALGEVETGELFF. CDR3 sequence (DNA): TGTGCCCTCGGGGAGGTTGAGACCGGGGAGCTGTTTTTT.